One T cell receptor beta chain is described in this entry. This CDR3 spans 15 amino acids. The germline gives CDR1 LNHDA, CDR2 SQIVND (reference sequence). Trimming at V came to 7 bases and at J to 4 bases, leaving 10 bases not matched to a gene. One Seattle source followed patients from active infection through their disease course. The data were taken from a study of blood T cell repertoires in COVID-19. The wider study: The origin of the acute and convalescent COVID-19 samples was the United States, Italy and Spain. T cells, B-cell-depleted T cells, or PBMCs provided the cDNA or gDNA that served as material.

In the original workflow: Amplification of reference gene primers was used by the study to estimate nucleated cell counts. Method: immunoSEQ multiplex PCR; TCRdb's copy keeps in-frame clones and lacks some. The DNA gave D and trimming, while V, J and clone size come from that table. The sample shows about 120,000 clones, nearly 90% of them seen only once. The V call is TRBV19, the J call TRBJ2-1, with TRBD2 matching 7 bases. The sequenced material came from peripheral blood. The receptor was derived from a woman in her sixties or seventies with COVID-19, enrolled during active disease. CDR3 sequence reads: CASTPPGRIYNEQFF. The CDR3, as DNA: TGTGCCAGTACGCCCCCCGGGAGGATTTACAATGAGCAGTTCTTC. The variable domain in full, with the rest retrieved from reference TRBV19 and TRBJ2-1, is DGGITQSPKYLFRKEGQNVTLSCEQNLNHDAMYWYRQDPGQGLRLIYYSQIVNDFQKGDIAEGYSVSREKKESFPLTVTSAQKNPTAFYLCASTPPGRIYNEQFFGPGTRLTVL.